A single sample is the source of the 16 T cell receptor beta chains below, sequenced in a study of T-cell reconstitution after alpha-beta-depleted transplantation in children. Preparation of the TCRbeta library was carried out with unique molecular identifiers. TCRdb analysed the PCR reads with MiXCR anew, one entry per CDR3 protein. There are hundreds of thousands of distinct CDR3 sequences in the sample; around 17% occur only once, and 3.3% lies in the top ten. The sample in question was PBMCs from the stem cell graft donor, obtained from the stem cell graft. These receptors came from a human donor who donated a stem cell graft to a child with acute lymphoblastic leukemia.

This clonotype has a handful of counts. The J gene is TRBJ2-7, the V gene TRBV6-1; 13 bases are shared with TRBD2. Germline V gene lookup returns CDR1 MNHNS and CDR2 SASEGT. Trimming at V came to 6 bases and at J to 3 bases, leaving 5 bases not matched to a gene. The CDR3 covers 15 residues. The CDR3 protein is CASRRTSGGLYEQYF. The CDR3 bases are TGTGCCAGCAGGCGGACTAGCGGGGGTCTCTACGAGCAGTACTTC.

The CDR3 sequence is CASSTPGGGYGYTF. The CDR3 DNA is TGCGCCAGCAGCACCCCGGGAGGTGGCTATGGCTACACCTTC. The J gene is TRBJ1-2, the V gene TRBV5-1; D unclear. This CDR3 region has 14 residues. The germline V gene has CDR1 SGHRS and CDR2 YFSETQ. Trimming removed 4 bases from V and 4 bases from J, with 14 bases in between.

A few counts support this clonotype. The V gene is TRBV12-3 or TRBV12-4, the J gene TRBJ2-2; possible D gene TRBD1, 6 bases. The V and J ends lost 3 bases and 7 bases respectively, with 18 bases between them. The CDR3 has 16 amino acids. The CDR3 spells CASSFTRGRQLGELFF. As DNA, the CDR3 is TGTGCCAGCAGTTTCACCAGGGGAAGGCAGCTCGGGGAGCTGTTTTTT.

There are a few counts of this clonotype. J is TRBJ1-5 and V is TRBV2; 7 bases match TRBD1. J was trimmed by 3 bases and V by 2 bases; bases with no gene match: 4. Germline values: CDR1 SNHLY, CDR2 FYNNEI. The CDR3 runs 15 residues. The CDR3 DNA reads as TGTGCCAGCAGTGAACTGACAGGGAACAATCAGCCCCAGCATTTT. Amino acids: CASSELTGNNQPQHF.

This rearrangement joins TRBV5-1 to TRBJ2-7; D possibly uses TRBD1 or TRBD2 (5 bases each). V lost 1 base and J 3 bases, leaving 14 bases between the germline ends. Germline loops: CDR1 SGHRS, CDR2 YFSETQ. The CDR3 covers 15 residues. The CDR3 sequence is CASSLRLATDYEQYF. DNA of the CDR3: TGCGCCAGCAGCTTGAGGTTAGCGACAGACTACGAGCAGTACTTC.

There are a few counts of this clonotype. The CDR3 sequence is CASSQWGALAGAGGYEQFF. The CDR3 DNA is TGTGCCAGCAGCCAATGGGGGGCCTTAGCGGGAGCCGGAGGATATGAGCAGTTCTTC. The chain recombines TRBV3-1 with TRBJ2-1; the match to TRBD2 covers 9 bases. There are 19 residues in the CDR3. Germline CDR1 is LGHDT and CDR2 is YNNKEL (reference sequence). With V trimmed by 2 bases and J by 8 bases, 19 bases remained unmatched.

V usage is TRBV10-3 and J usage is TRBJ2-7, with 10 bases fitting TRBD2. Trimming took 3 bases from V and 2 from J; bases not matched to a gene: 16. The CDR3 totals 19 residues. CDR1 ENHRY and CDR2 SYGVKD come from the germline V gene. CDR3 bases: TGTGCCATCAGTGATCGGTCACCTAGCGGGAGAAAAAGAACCTACGAGCAGTACTTC. Encoded protein: CAISDRSPSGRKRTYEQYF.

V is TRBV6-5 and J is TRBJ1-5; no reliable D call. This CDR3 has 16 amino acids. The V gene lost 2 bases and the J gene lost 0 bases, with 11 bases spanning the gap. Per germline, CDR1 MNHEY and CDR2 SVGAGI. DNA for the CDR3: TGTGCCAGCAGTTACGGACCGATCAATAGCAATCAGCCCCAGCATTTT. It codes for CASSYGPINSNQPQHF.

The CDR3 sequence is CASTRDRVGGEQYF. DNA for the CDR3: TGTGCCAGCACCCGGGACAGGGTCGGAGGCGAGCAGTACTTC. The V and J genes are TRBV27 and TRBJ2-7, with 9 bases lining up with TRBD1. CDR1 and CDR2 (germline): MNHEY, SMNVEV (reference sequence). The CDR3 sequence is 14 residues long. V lost 7 bases to trimming and J lost 6 bases; unmatched junction nucleotides: 10.

The V and J genes are TRBV18 and TRBJ1-1; perhaps TRBD1 as D (6 bases). CDR1 is KGHSH, CDR2 LQKENI, per germline. This CDR3 contains 15 residues. V gave up 6 bases and J gave up 4 bases, with 18 bases separating them. CDR3 residues: CASSQQGDGITEAFF. CDR3 coding DNA: TGTGCCAGCTCTCAACAGGGAGATGGAATCACTGAAGCTTTCTTT. Filled out from reference TRBV18 and TRBJ1-1, the complete variable domain reads NAGVMQNPRHLVRRRGQEARLRCSPMKGHSHVYWYRQLPEEGLKFMVYLQKENIIDESGMPKERFSAEFPKEGPSILRIQQVVRGDSAAYFCASSQQGDGITEAFFGQGTRLTVV.

This clonotype has more than one count but fewer than ten. V and J are TRBV7-9 and TRBJ2-7; 10 bases agree with TRBD1. Germline V gene sequence: CDR1 SEHNR, CDR2 FQNEAQ (reference sequence). The trim removed 2 bases at V and 0 bases at J, leaving 4 bases unmatched. CDR3 length: 16 amino acids. The CDR3 DNA sequence: TGTGCCAGCAGCTTAAAGGGACAGGGGCACTCCTACGAGCAGTACTTC. Residues: CASSLKGQGHSYEQYF.

This clonotype turned up a few times. J is TRBJ2-3 and V is TRBV5-5; 7 bases match TRBD2. V shed 1 base, J shed 3 bases, and the junction held 5 bases outside the gene matches. The length of the CDR3 is 15 residues. Germline V lookup: CDR1 SGHKS, CDR2 YYEKEE (reference sequence). The CDR3 DNA follows: TGTGCCAGCAGCTTGTGGGGCGGGGGAACAGATACGCAGTATTTT. Translated: CASSLWGGGTDTQYF.

This clonotype was seen a single time. The chain uses TRBV6-2 or TRBV6-3 and TRBJ2-7; tentative D call: TRBD2 (6 bases). Germline V lookup: CDR1 MNHEY, CDR2 SVGEGT. This CDR3 is 18 amino acids long. V was shortened by 2 bases and J by 0 bases, with 20 bases between the two germline ends. In nucleotides, the CDR3 is TGTGCCAGCAGTTACCTCACTACCCGGAGGGCCTACTCCTACGAGCAGTACTTC. Its translation is CASSYLTTRRAYSYEQYF.

This clonotype was detected only a few times. The chain uses TRBV5-1 and TRBJ2-7; 8 bases fit TRBD1. Germline CDR1 is SGHRS and CDR2 is YFSETQ. The CDR3 totals 14 residues. V was clipped by 2 bases and J by 1 base; unmatched bases: 2. This CDR3 reads CASSLQGDSYEQYF. CDR3 DNA sequence: TGCGCCAGCAGCTTACAGGGGGATTCCTACGAGCAGTACTTC.

This clonotype was seen only a few times. The V gene is TRBV7-8, the J gene TRBJ2-1, with 9 bases aligning to TRBD2. Germline V gene sequence: CDR1 SGHVS, CDR2 FQNEAQ. The CDR3 loop spans 17 amino acids. The V gene end was trimmed by 3 bases and the J gene end by 4 bases; junction bases not matched to a gene: 10. This CDR3 reads CASSFAIGLATYNEQFF. Here the CDR3 DNA reads TGTGCCAGCAGCTTTGCTATCGGACTAGCGACTTACAATGAGCAGTTCTTC.

There are many counts of this clonotype. The gene calls are TRBV5-1 and TRBJ1-1; D is unclear. Germline V gene data show CDR1 as SGHRS and CDR2 as YFSETQ. There are 13 residues in the CDR3. The ends were cut back, 2 bases at V and 5 bases at J, with 10 bases in the middle. CDR3 amino acids: CASSFIQGTEAFF. The CDR3 DNA reads as TGCGCCAGCAGCTTTATACAAGGTACTGAAGCTTTCTTT.